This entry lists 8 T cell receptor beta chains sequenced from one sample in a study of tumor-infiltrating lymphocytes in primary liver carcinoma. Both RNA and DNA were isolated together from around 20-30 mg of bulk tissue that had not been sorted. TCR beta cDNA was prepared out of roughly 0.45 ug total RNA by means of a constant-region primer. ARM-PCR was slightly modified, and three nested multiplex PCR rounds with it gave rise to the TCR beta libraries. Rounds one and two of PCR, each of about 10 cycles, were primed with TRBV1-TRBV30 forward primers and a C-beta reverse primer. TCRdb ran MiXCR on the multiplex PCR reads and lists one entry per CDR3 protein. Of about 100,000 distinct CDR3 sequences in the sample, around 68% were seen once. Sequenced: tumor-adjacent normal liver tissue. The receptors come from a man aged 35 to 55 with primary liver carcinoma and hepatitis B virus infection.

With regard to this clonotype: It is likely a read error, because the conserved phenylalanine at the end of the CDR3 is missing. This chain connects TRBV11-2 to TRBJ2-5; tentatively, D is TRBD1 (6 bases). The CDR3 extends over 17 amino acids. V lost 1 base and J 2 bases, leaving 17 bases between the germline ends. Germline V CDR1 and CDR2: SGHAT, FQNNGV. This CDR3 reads CASSLGRANRAQETQYS. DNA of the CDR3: TGTGCCAGCAGCTTAGGTCGGGCGAACAGGGCGCAAGAGACCCAGTACTCC.

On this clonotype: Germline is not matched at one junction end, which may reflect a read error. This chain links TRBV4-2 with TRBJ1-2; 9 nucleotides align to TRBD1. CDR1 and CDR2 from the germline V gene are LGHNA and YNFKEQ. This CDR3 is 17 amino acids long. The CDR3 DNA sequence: TGTACCAGCAGCCAACTGCGCCAAACAGGGGGCCACTATGGCTACACCTTC. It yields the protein CTSSQLRQTGGHYGYTF.

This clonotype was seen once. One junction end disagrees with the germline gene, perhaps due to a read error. The CDR3 sequence: CTSSLQGAAYGGYTF. The CDR3, as DNA: TGTACCAGCAGCTTGCAGGGGGCAGCTTACGGTGGCTACACCTTC. The chain combines TRBV5-5 with TRBJ1-2; 8 bases align to TRBD1. Per germline, CDR1 SGHKS and CDR2 YYEKEE (reference sequence). The CDR3 sequence is 15 residues long.

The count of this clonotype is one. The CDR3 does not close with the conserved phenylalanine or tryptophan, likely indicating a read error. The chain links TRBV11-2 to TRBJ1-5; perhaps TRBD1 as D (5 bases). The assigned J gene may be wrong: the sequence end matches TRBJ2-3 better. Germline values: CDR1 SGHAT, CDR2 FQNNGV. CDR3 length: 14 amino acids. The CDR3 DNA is TGTGCCAGCAGCAACCTAGACACAGGTCAGCCCCAGTATTTG. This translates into CASSNLDTGQPQYL.

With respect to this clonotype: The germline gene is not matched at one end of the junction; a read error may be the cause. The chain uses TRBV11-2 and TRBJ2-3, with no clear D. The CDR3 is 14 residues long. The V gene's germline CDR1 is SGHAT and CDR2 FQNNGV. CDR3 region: CVNSLERGADTQYF. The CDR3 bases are TGTGTCAACAGCTTAGAAAGAGGCGCAGATACGCAGTACTTT.

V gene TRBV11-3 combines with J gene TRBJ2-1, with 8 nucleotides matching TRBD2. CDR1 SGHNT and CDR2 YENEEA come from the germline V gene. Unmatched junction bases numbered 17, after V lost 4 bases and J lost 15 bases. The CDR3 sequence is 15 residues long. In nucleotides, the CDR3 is TGTGCCAGCAGCTCGGCAGGACTAGCCTCGAATGGGCTGTTCTTC. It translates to CASSSAGLASNGLFF.

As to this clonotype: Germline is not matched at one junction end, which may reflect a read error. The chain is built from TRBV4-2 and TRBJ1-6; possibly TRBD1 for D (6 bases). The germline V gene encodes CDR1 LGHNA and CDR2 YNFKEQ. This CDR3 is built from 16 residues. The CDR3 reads CASSEPRGGAYSLLHF. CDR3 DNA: TGTGCCAGCAGCGAACCACGAGGGGGGGCTTATTCACTCCTCCACTTT.

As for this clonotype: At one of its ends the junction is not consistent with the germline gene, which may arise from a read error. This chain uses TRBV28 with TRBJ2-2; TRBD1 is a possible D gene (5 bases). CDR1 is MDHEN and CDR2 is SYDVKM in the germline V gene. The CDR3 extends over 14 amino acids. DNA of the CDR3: TGTGCCAGCAGGTATGCAGGGCATACCGTGGAGCTGTTTTTT. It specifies CASRYAGHTVELFF.